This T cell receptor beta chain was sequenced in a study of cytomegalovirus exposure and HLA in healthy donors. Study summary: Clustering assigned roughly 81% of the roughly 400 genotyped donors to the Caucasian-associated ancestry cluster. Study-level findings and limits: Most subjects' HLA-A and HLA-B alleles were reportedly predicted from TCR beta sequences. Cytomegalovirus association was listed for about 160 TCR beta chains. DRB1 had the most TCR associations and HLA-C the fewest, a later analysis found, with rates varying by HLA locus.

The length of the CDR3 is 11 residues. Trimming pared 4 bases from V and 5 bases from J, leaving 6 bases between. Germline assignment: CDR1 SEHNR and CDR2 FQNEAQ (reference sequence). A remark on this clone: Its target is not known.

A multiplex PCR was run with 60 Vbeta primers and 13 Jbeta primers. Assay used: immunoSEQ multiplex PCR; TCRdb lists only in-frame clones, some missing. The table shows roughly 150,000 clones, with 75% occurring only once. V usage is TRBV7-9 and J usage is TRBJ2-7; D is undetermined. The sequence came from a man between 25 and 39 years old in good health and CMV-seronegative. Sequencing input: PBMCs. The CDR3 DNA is TGTGCCAGCAGCTCCACGGACGAGCAGTACTTC. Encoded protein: CASSSTDEQYF.